Sequencing of this T cell receptor (beta chain) was carried out in a study of a mutant IDH1 vaccine in newly diagnosed glioma. Time point of the sample: baseline, week 1 (first vaccination visit). Specified treatment: pre-vaccination baseline after standard-of-care therapy. This CDR3 comprises 17 residues. The V and J ends lost 6 bases and 4 bases, in that order; junction bases with no gene match: 14. Germline CDR1 is SQVTM and CDR2 is ANQGSEA. General study findings and limits: Alterations occurring in top peripheral T cell clonotypes seemed unrelated to pseudoprogression.

On this clone: Its target is unknown.

This table comes from immunoSEQ multiplex PCR, and its TCRdb copy is limited to in-frame clones, with some not included. The sample shows around 60,000 clones, 75% to 95% of them seen only once. The receptor was isolated from a man aged 45 to 65 with glioma. The specimen was PBMCs, collected from a glioma patient treated with radiotherapy, temozolomide or both. The V gene is TRBV29-1, the J gene TRBJ2-1; TRBD2 aligns across 11 bases. For the CDR3, the DNA is TGCAGCGTAATAATAGCGGGAGGGCGCCGTAGATACAATGAGCAGTTCTTC. Translated, it gives CSVIIAGGRRRYNEQFF.